These 19 T cell receptor beta chains came from one sample sequenced in a study of human thymus T cells. Sequencing was performed with immunoSEQ multiplex PCR; in TCRdb, only in-frame clones are kept and a portion is missing. The sample carries tens of thousands of clones, approximately 95% recorded once. Sequenced sample: blood. The source of these receptors is a boy younger than two with a congenital heart defect but otherwise immunologically healthy.

The chain has TRBV19 and TRBJ2-2; 10 bases line up with TRBD1. J gave up 6 bases and V 8 bases, and 3 bases lay outside the gene matches. The CDR3 is 13 amino acids. The germline V gene has CDR1 LNHDA and CDR2 SQIVND (reference sequence). The CDR3, as DNA: TGTGCCAGTGGGGACAGGGGCGCCGGGGAGCTGTTTTTT. This codes for CASGDRGAGELFF.

The genes are TRBV19 and TRBJ2-5, with 12 bases matching TRBD2. This CDR3 spans 15 amino acids. CDR1 is LNHDA, CDR2 SQIVND, per germline (reference sequence). Trimming removed 7 bases from V and 4 bases from J; junction bases left unmatched: 7. CDR3 loop: CASTSGGADGETQYF. For the CDR3, the DNA is TGTGCCAGTACTAGCGGGGGGGCCGACGGAGAGACCCAGTACTTC.

This chain uses TRBV27 with TRBJ2-1; no clear D. Between the trimmed V and J ends, which lost 3 bases and 0 bases, there was a span of 3 bases. Per the germline V gene, CDR1 is MNHEY and CDR2 is SMNVEV (reference sequence). The CDR3 runs to 13 residues. The CDR3 spells CASSFSSYNEQFF. The CDR3 DNA is TGTGCCAGCAGTTTTTCCTCCTACAATGAGCAGTTCTTC.

The chain is built from TRBV28 and TRBJ1-3; tentative D call: TRBD1 (5 bases). The CDR3 runs to 13 residues. CDR1 MDHEN and CDR2 SYDVKM come from the germline V gene. V was trimmed by 2 bases and J by 8 bases, leaving 10 bases between them. The CDR3 nucleotides are TGTGCCAGCAGTTTAGGCAGGGCATACACCATATATTTT. This gives the protein CASSLGRAYTIYF. The full variable domain, rest sourced from reference TRBV28 and TRBJ1-3, is DVKVTQSSRYLVKRTGEKVFLECVQDMDHENMFWYRQDPGLGLRLIYFSYDVKMKEKGDIPEGYSVSREKKERFSLILESASTNQTSMYLCASSLGRAYTIYFGEGSWLTVV.

The V and J genes are TRBV6-5 and TRBJ2-7; 8 nucleotides match TRBD1. CDR3 length: 16 amino acids. Germline V gives CDR1 MNHEY, CDR2 SVGAGI. Trimming cost V 2 bases and J 2 bases; bases outside gene matches: 8. The CDR3 DNA sequence: TGTGCCAGCAGTTACGTTACCGGGACAGGCACCTACGAGCAGTACTTC. Protein: CASSYVTGTGTYEQYF.

The chain is built from TRBV7-9 and TRBJ1-2, with 8 bases matching TRBD1. V lost 1 base and J lost 6; bases outside the gene matches: 7. The CDR3 is made up of 15 amino acids. Germline V gives CDR1 SEHNR, CDR2 FQNEAQ (reference sequence). In DNA form, the CDR3 reads TGTGCCAGCAGCTTAGAAGGTGGACAGGGCCATGGCTACACCTTC. This gives the protein CASSLEGGQGHGYTF.

J is TRBJ2-4 and V is TRBV5-4; D gene uncertain. Germline CDR1 is SGHNT and CDR2 is YYREEE (reference sequence). The CDR3 has 12 residues. V shed 1 base and J shed 7 bases, with 6 bases lying between them. This CDR3 is CASSLWQNIQYF. CDR3 bases: TGTGCCAGCAGCTTGTGGCAGAACATTCAGTACTTC. Full variable domain (remainder filled in from reference TRBV5-4 and TRBJ2-4): ETGVTQSPTHLIKTRGQQVTLRCSSQSGHNTVSWYQQALGQGPQFIFQYYREEENGRGNFPPRFSGLQFPNYSSELNVNALELDDSALYLCASSLWQNIQYFGAGTRLSVL.

The chain links TRBV6-6 to TRBJ1-1; D not certain. The V end was cut by 2 bases, the J end by 3 bases, with 4 bases between. The CDR3 runs to 12 residues. The germline V gene has CDR1 MNHNY and CDR2 SVGAGI (reference sequence). CDR3 protein: CASSYPYTEAFF. CDR3 nucleotide sequence: TGTGCCAGCAGTTACCCGTACACTGAAGCTTTCTTT.

The genes are TRBV9 and TRBJ1-1, with D tentatively TRBD1 (6 bases). Germline CDR1 SGDLS, CDR2 YYNGEE. Trimming took off 0 bases at V and 0 bases at J, with 9 bases between the two ends. The CDR3 spans 15 residues. The CDR3 region is CASSVVQGMNTEAFF. The DNA for the CDR3 is TGTGCCAGCAGCGTAGTTCAGGGGATGAACACTGAAGCTTTCTTT.

The V gene is TRBV6-1, the J gene TRBJ2-1, with D tentatively TRBD2 (5 bases). The CDR3 has 13 amino acids. The germline CDR1 and CDR2 sequences are MNHNS and SASEGT. Trimming left V 6 bases short and J 9 bases short, with 15 bases between. Written as DNA, the CDR3 is TGTGCCAGCAGGAGGGCAGCTTGGGGTGAGCAGTTCTTC. Translating it yields CASRRAAWGEQFF.

The chain links TRBV9 to TRBJ2-3, with D tentatively TRBD2 (5 bases). Per germline, CDR1 SGDLS and CDR2 YYNGEE. The CDR3 runs to 15 residues. V was shortened by 2 bases and J by 7 bases, with 17 bases between the two germline ends. The CDR3 region has the DNA TGTGCCAGCAGCGTCTCCGTAACCACCGGGAATACGCAGTATTTT. This codes for CASSVSVTTGNTQYF.

The chain links TRBV6-1 to TRBJ2-7, with no clear D. Between the trimmed V and J ends, which lost 5 bases and 3 bases, there was a span of 11 bases. CDR1 and CDR2 from the germline V gene are MNHNS and SASEGT. The CDR3 contains 13 residues. The CDR3 sequence is CASSITLYYEQYF. The DNA of the CDR3 is TGTGCCAGCAGTATCACACTCTACTACGAGCAGTACTTC.

V and J are TRBV5-1 and TRBJ2-5; 10 bases fit TRBD1. Judging by the DNA end, TRBJ2-7 fits better; the J call may be wrong. The CDR3 runs to 16 residues. Germline V gene sequence: CDR1 SGHRS, CDR2 YFSETQ. The CDR3 loop is CASSGGSRDRGDEQYF. Written as DNA, the CDR3 is TGCGCCAGCAGCGGAGGGTCGCGGGACAGGGGCGACGAGCAGTACTTC.

The chain is built from TRBV11-2 and TRBJ2-5; TRBD2 matches at 8 bases. The germline gives CDR1 SGHAT, CDR2 FQNNGV. The CDR3 loop spans 16 amino acids. Trimming removed 3 bases from V and 3 bases from J; junction bases left unmatched: 9. The CDR3 sequence is CASSLLWRGVEETQYF. DNA for the CDR3: TGTGCCAGCAGCTTGCTCTGGCGGGGGGTCGAAGAGACCCAGTACTTC.

On this clone: At one boundary the junction diverges from the germline segment, which might be a read error. The chain joins TRBV7-7 to TRBJ1-6, with 7 bases matching TRBD1. The CDR3 covers 15 residues. Looked up from germline, CDR1 is SSHAT and CDR2 is FNYEAQ (reference sequence). DNA of the CDR3: TGTGCCAGCAGTTTAGCAAAGTACAGGGGTTCACCCCTCCACTTT. Its translation: CASSLAKYRGSPLHF.

The genes are TRBV10-3 and TRBJ1-3, with 7 bases that match TRBD1. This CDR3 region has 16 residues. V shed 4 bases and J 0 bases; nucleotides not matched to a gene: 6. Germline V gene sequence: CDR1 ENHRY, CDR2 SYGVKD. Here the CDR3 reads CAISVGDSSSGNTIYF. CDR3 nucleotide sequence: TGTGCCATCAGTGTCGGGGACAGTTCCTCTGGAAACACCATATATTTT.

The chain is built from TRBV18 and TRBJ2-5; a weak D match, TRBD2 (6 bases). Germline V gene lookup returns CDR1 KGHSH and CDR2 LQKENI. CDR3 length equals 13 residues. V lost 4 bases and J 1 base, leaving 7 bases between the germline ends. Here the CDR3 DNA reads TGTGCCAGCTCACTGGGACTCCAAGAGACCCAGTACTTC. Its translation: CASSLGLQETQYF.

The J gene is TRBJ2-1, the V gene TRBV6-1, with 9 positions matching TRBD1. CDR3 length: 14 residues. Losses at the gene ends were 7 bases for V and 8 bases for J; bases not matched to a gene: 9. Per the germline V gene, CDR1 is MNHNS and CDR2 is SASEGT. DNA of the CDR3: TGTGCCAGCACCGCGGACAGGGGAGGGGATGAGCAGTTCTTC. This codes for CASTADRGGDEQFF.

The J gene is TRBJ2-2, the V gene TRBV19; D not resolved. CDR1 and CDR2 from the germline V gene are LNHDA and SQIVND (reference sequence). CDR3 length: 16 residues. V was shortened by 7 bases and J by 4 bases, with 19 bases between the two germline ends. DNA for the CDR3: TGTGCCAGTACAGTCCAGCGTAGTCCTCCCACCGGGGAGCTGTTTTTT. The encoded protein is CASTVQRSPPTGELFF. The full variable domain, completed using reference TRBV19 and TRBJ2-2, is DGGITQSPKYLFRKEGQNVTLSCEQNLNHDAMYWYRQDPGQGLRLIYYSQIVNDFQKGDIAEGYSVSREKKESFPLTVTSAQKNPTAFYLCASTVQRSPPTGELFFGEGSRLTVL.